The present T cell receptor beta chain was sequenced within a study of graft-versus-host responses after intestinal transplantation. Study summary: All recipients were given anti-thymocyte globulin induction, and tacrolimus and steroids were then administered for around three years.

TCRdb's table, derived via immunoSEQ multiplex PCR, lists solely in-frame clones and lacks some. The sample consists of fewer than 120,000 clones, roughly 93% of them appearing once. As concerns this clone: Its antigen is unknown.

Germline V gene sequence: CDR1 MDHEN, CDR2 SYDVKM. The CDR3 contains 18 residues. V was trimmed by 6 bases and J by 2 bases, leaving 23 bases between them. The receptor comes from a human donor who received an intestinal transplant. The J gene is TRBJ2-1, the V gene TRBV28, with D tentatively TRBD1 (5 bases). Sequenced material: unstimulated CD8+ T cells sorted from spleen or lymph node cells, taken before intestinal transplant. The CDR3 region has the DNA TGTGCCAGCAGGAATCTTGGGGCCAGGGCAGTAACCTACAATGAGCAGTTCTTC. It translates to CASRNLGARAVTYNEQFF.